The 15 T cell receptor beta chains below were found in one sample sequenced in a study of OX40 agonist ivuxolimab in advanced cancers. Assay: immunoSEQ multiplex PCR; the TCRdb copy retains only in-frame clones and omits some. The sample shows roughly 23,000 clones, around 77% of them seen only once. Sequences were derived from CD4+ or CD8+ T cells sorted from blood, sampled in a trial of the OX40 agonist ivuxolimab. Receptor source: an adult with an advanced solid tumor such as melanoma, head and neck, liver or kidney cancer.

V gene TRBV7-9 combines with J gene TRBJ1-2; TRBD1 is a possible D gene (6 bases). In germline, CDR1 is SEHNR, CDR2 FQNEAQ (reference sequence). The length of the CDR3 is 12 residues. Trimming left V 2 bases short and J 8 bases short, with 9 bases between. The CDR3 DNA is TGTGCCAGCAGCTTATGGACAGACGGCTACACCTTC. This codes for CASSLWTDGYTF.

This sequence joins TRBV25-1 and TRBJ1-1; unclear D gene. The CDR3 covers 13 residues. Germline V lookup: CDR1 MGHDK, CDR2 SYGVNS. Trimming left V 4 bases short and J 0 bases short, with 6 bases between. CDR3 sequence: CASSALLNTEAFF. The DNA for the CDR3 is TGTGCCAGCAGTGCGCTTTTGAACACTGAAGCTTTCTTT.

This chain uses TRBV4-3 with TRBJ2-2, with 8 bases fitting TRBD2. J was trimmed by 7 bases and V by 1 base; bases with no gene match: 5. Germline CDR1 LGHNA, CDR2 YSLEER. The CDR3 is 15 residues long. CDR3: CASSQVGGAFGELFF. The CDR3 bases are TGCGCCAGCAGCCAAGTCGGGGGGGCGTTCGGGGAGCTGTTTTTT.

This chain connects TRBV19 to TRBJ1-6, with D possibly TRBD1 on 5 matching bases. The CDR3 contains 16 residues. From germline, CDR1 is LNHDA and CDR2 SQIVND (reference sequence). V was pared by 6 bases and J by 9 bases, with 21 bases between. CDR3: CASRWIGTDGFSPLHF. The CDR3 nucleotides are TGTGCCAGTAGGTGGATCGGGACTGATGGCTTTTCACCCCTCCACTTT.

The chain joins TRBV27 to TRBJ2-4, with 7 bases aligning to TRBD1. CDR1 is MNHEY, CDR2 SMNVEV, per germline (reference sequence). Losses at the gene ends were 6 bases for V and 0 bases for J; bases not matched to a gene: 2. This CDR3 comprises 14 residues. The CDR3 protein is CASSGTAAKNIQYF. CDR3 bases: TGTGCCAGCAGCGGGACAGCAGCCAAAAACATTCAGTACTTC.

This clone was observed a single time. The V and J genes are TRBV29-1 and TRBJ2-1; 11 nucleotides match TRBD1. The J segment lost 7 bases and the V segment lost 0 bases, leaving 8 bases of the junction unmatched. Germline loops: CDR1 SQVTM, CDR2 ANQGSEA. The CDR3 length is 16 residues. CDR3 amino acids: CSVEEVGQGAWNEQFF. The CDR3 DNA follows: TGCAGCGTTGAAGAGGTTGGACAGGGGGCTTGGAATGAGCAGTTCTTC.

The chain couples TRBV4-3 to TRBJ2-1, with 9 bases lining up with TRBD2. Germline V CDR1 and CDR2: LGHNA, YSLEER. This CDR3 is 16 amino acids long. V shed 6 bases, J shed 1 base, and the junction held 7 bases outside the gene matches. Here the CDR3 reads CASSPAGGRSYNEQFF. For the CDR3, the DNA is TGCGCCAGCAGTCCAGCGGGGGGTCGATCCTACAATGAGCAGTTCTTC.

A single count supports this clone. V usage is TRBV7-9 and J usage is TRBJ2-1; 7 nucleotides agree with TRBD1. The V gene's germline CDR1 is SEHNR and CDR2 FQNEAQ (reference sequence). V lost 2 bases, J lost 0 bases, and 4 bases stayed unmatched. This CDR3 has 16 residues. The CDR3 protein is CASSLPTGSSYNEQFF. Written as DNA, the CDR3 is TGTGCCAGCAGCTTACCGACAGGGAGCTCCTACAATGAGCAGTTCTTC.

The rearrangement links TRBV10-3 to TRBJ2-1; the D gene is possibly TRBD1 (6 bases). The germline V and J ends were trimmed by 2 bases and 8 bases, with 10 bases remaining between them. The length of the CDR3 is 13 residues. The germline V gene has CDR1 ENHRY and CDR2 SYGVKD. The CDR3, as DNA: TGTGCCATCAGTGAGACAGGGTGGGATGAGCAGTTCTTC. Protein product: CAISETGWDEQFF.

This rearrangement joins TRBV2 to TRBJ1-5, with D possibly matching TRBD1 (6 bases). Germline lookup yields CDR1 SNHLY and CDR2 FYNNEI. V was trimmed by 3 bases and J by 0 bases, leaving 15 bases between them. The CDR3 is 17 amino acids. CDR3 in DNA: TGTGCCAGCAGTGATTGGGACATTCGATATAGCAATCAGCCCCAGCATTTT. The encoded protein is CASSDWDIRYSNQPQHF.

V and J are TRBV11-2 and TRBJ1-1; D might be TRBD1 (5 bases). V dropped 4 bases and J dropped 1 base, with 16 bases sitting between them. CDR3 length: 16 residues. The germline gives CDR1 SGHAT, CDR2 FQNNGV. This CDR3 is CASSSWAGGPNTEAFF. The CDR3 DNA sequence: TGTGCCAGCAGCTCCTGGGCGGGGGGTCCGAACACTGAAGCTTTCTTT.

V is TRBV19 and J is TRBJ1-4; D possibly corresponds to TRBD1 (5 bases). Deletions cut 2 bases from V and 7 bases from J, with 14 bases between. CDR1 is LNHDA and CDR2 is SQIVND in the germline V gene (reference sequence). CDR3 size: 15 residues. CDR3 loop: CASSIRRTRGEKLFF. CDR3 DNA: TGTGCCAGTAGTATACGACGGACAAGGGGTGAAAAACTGTTTTTT.

V is TRBV29-1 and J is TRBJ2-3, with TRBD1 as a possible D gene (6 bases). The CDR3 covers 14 residues. In germline, CDR1 is SQVTM, CDR2 ANQGSEA. V was pared by 1 base and J by 6 bases, with 14 bases between. CDR3 loop: CSVEVGEGDDTQYF. In DNA, the CDR3 is TGCAGCGTTGAAGTAGGTGAGGGGGACGATACGCAGTATTTT.

The V and J genes are TRBV5-4 and TRBJ2-5; 10 nucleotides align to TRBD2. With V trimmed by 3 bases and J by 2 bases, 7 bases remained unmatched. Germline V gives CDR1 SGHNT, CDR2 YYREEE (reference sequence). There are 16 residues in the CDR3. For the CDR3, the DNA is TGTGCCAGCAGCTCTTCGGTAGCGGGGGGTCAAGAGACCCAGTACTTC. This sequence encodes CASSSSVAGGQETQYF.

V gene TRBV5-6 combines with J gene TRBJ2-3, with D possibly being TRBD1 (6 bases). Per the germline V gene, CDR1 is SGHDT and CDR2 is YYEEEE. The CDR3 is 15 residues long. The V gene lost 4 bases and the J gene lost 6 bases, with 18 bases spanning the gap. Here the CDR3 DNA reads TGTGCCAGCAGCAGAACACAGGGTGGGCTGGATACGCAGTATTTT. Translation: CASSRTQGGLDTQYF.